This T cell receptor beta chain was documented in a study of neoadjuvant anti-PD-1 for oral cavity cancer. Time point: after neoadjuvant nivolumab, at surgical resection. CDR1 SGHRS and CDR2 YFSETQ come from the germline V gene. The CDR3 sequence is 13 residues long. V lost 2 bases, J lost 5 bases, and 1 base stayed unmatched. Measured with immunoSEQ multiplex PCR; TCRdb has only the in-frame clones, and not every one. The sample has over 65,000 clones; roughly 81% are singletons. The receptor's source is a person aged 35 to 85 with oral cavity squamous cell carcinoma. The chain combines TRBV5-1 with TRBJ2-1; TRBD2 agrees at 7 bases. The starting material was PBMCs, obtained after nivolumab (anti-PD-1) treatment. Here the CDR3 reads CASSFGTNNEQFF. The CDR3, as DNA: TGCGCCAGCAGCTTTGGGACTAACAATGAGCAGTTCTTC.